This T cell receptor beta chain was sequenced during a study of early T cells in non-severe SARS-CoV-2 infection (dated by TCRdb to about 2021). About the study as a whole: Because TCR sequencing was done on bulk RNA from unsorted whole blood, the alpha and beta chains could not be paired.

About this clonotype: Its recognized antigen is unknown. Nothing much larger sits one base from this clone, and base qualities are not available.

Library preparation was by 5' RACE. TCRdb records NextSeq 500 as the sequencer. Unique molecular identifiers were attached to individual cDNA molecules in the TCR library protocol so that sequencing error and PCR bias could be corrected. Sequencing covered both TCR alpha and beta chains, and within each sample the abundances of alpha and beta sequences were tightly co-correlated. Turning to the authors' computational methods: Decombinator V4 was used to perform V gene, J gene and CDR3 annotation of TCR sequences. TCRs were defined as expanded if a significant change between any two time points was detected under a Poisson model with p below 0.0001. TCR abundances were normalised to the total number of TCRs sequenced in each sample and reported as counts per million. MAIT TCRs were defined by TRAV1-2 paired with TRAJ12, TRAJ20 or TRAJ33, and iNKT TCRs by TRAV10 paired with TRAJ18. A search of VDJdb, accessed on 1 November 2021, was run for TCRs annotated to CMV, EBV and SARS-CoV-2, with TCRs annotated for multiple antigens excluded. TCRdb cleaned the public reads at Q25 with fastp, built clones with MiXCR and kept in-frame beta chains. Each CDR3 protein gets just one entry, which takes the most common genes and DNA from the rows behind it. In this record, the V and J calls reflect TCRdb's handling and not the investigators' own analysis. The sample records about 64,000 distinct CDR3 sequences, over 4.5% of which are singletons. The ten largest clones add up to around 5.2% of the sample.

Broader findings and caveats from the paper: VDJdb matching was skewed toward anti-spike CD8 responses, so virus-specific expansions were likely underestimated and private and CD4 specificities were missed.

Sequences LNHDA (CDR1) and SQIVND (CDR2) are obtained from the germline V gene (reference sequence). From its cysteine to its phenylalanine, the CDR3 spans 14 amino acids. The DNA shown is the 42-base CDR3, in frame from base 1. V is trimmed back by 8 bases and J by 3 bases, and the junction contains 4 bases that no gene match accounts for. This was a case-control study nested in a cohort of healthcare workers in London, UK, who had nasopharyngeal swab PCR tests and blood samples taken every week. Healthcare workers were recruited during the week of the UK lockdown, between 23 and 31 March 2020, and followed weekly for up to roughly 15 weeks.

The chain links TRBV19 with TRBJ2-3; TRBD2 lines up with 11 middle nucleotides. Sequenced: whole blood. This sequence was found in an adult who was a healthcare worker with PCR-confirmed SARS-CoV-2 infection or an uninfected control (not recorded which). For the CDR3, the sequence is CASRRTSGTDTQYF. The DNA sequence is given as TGTGCCAGTCGCCGGACTAGCGGGACAGATACGCAGTATTTT.